A single sample gave rise to the 28 T cell receptor beta chains below, sequenced in a study of cytomegalovirus exposure and HLA in healthy donors. Amplification used 60 Vbeta primers and 13 Jbeta primers. The method was immunoSEQ multiplex PCR; TCRdb's version includes in-frame clones alone and lacks a portion of them. The sample contains about 200,000 clones, more than 80% of which appear only once. The sequenced sample consisted of PBMCs. The receptors derive from a man aged 25 to 40 in good health and CMV-seronegative.

This chain joins TRBV9 and TRBJ2-1; 10 positions match TRBD2. Per the germline V gene, CDR1 is SGDLS and CDR2 is YYNGEE. This CDR3 has 16 residues. Trimming cost V 0 bases and J 5 bases; bases outside gene matches: 5. CDR3 residues: CASSVAITSGDNEQFF. The CDR3 DNA follows: TGTGCCAGCAGCGTAGCTATAACTAGCGGGGACAATGAGCAGTTCTTC.

V is TRBV27 and J is TRBJ2-1, with 7 bases that match TRBD1. The CDR3 has 15 amino acids. Germline V gives CDR1 MNHEY, CDR2 SMNVEV (reference sequence). The ends lost 1 base at V and 2 bases at J; junction bases unmatched: 2. The CDR3 region has the DNA TGTGCCAGCAGTTTATTTAGGGGGCCCTACAATGAGCAGTTCTTC. As protein: CASSLFRGPYNEQFF.

This clone was seen a handful of times. This rearrangement joins TRBV5-1 to TRBJ2-7; maybe TRBD1 (6 bases). CDR3 size: 15 residues. CDR1 and CDR2 (germline): SGHRS, YFSETQ. V lost 3 bases to trimming and J lost 3 bases, with 16 bases between them. This chain's CDR3 is CASSSSGVPGYEQYF. Here the CDR3 DNA reads TGCGCCAGCAGCTCATCAGGGGTTCCAGGCTACGAGCAGTACTTC.

The CDR3 DNA reads TGCGCCAGCAGCTTGGGCCCGGGACTTGTAGGCGAAGATACGCAGTATTTT. Its translation is CASSLGPGLVGEDTQYF. The chain has TRBV5-1 and TRBJ2-3; D is perhaps TRBD2 (6 bases). The CDR3 consists of 17 residues. CDR1 SGHRS and CDR2 YFSETQ come from the germline V gene. Trimming took off 0 bases at V and 5 bases at J, with 19 bases between the two ends. Supplemented by reference TRBV5-1 and TRBJ2-3, the full variable domain reads KAGVTQTPRYLIKTRGQQVTLSCSPISGHRSVSWYQQTPGQGLQFLFEYFSETQRNKGNFPGRFSGRQFSNSRSEMNVSTLELGDSALYLCASSLGPGLVGEDTQYFGPGTRLTVL.

The J gene is TRBJ2-1, the V gene TRBV7-8; D is perhaps TRBD2 (5 bases). Germline CDR1 reads SGHVS; CDR2 reads FQNEAQ. The CDR3 covers 12 residues. V shed 3 bases and J shed 5 bases, with 5 bases lying between them. The CDR3 loop reads CASSFGDNEQFF. In DNA form, the CDR3 reads TGTGCCAGCAGCTTCGGGGACAATGAGCAGTTCTTC.

In regard to this clone: One junction end disagrees with the germline gene, perhaps due to a read error. This CDR3 is also generated by other DNA sequences in the sample. The chain recombines TRBV7-9 with TRBJ1-1; D might be TRBD1 (5 bases). In germline, CDR1 is SEHNR, CDR2 FQNEAQ (reference sequence). The CDR3 extends over 14 amino acids. CDR3 coding DNA: TGCGCAGCTAGACAGTTACAGATGAACACTGAAGCTTTCTTT. As protein: CAARQLQMNTEAFF.

This chain links TRBV4-2 with TRBJ2-7; D might be TRBD2 (5 bases). The CDR3 spans 13 residues. V lost 3 bases and J 3 bases, leaving 9 bases between the germline ends. Germline V gene data show CDR1 as LGHNA and CDR2 as YNFKEQ. The CDR3 loop is CASSQGGGYEQYF. The DNA of the CDR3 is TGTGCCAGCAGCCAGGGCGGAGGCTACGAGCAGTACTTC.

The V and J genes are TRBV19 and TRBJ2-1; no clear D gene. Germline loops: CDR1 LNHDA, CDR2 SQIVND (reference sequence). Trimming cost V 5 bases and J 8 bases, with 19 bases left between them. CDR3 length equals 15 residues. This chain's CDR3 is CASSWRFSFADEQFF. In DNA, the CDR3 is TGTGCCAGTAGTTGGAGATTTAGTTTTGCCGATGAGCAGTTCTTC.

This chain connects TRBV5-1 to TRBJ2-2, with 9 bases matching TRBD2. The CDR3 contains 18 residues. V lost 2 bases to trimming and J lost 0 bases; unmatched junction nucleotides: 8. Germline V CDR1 and CDR2: SGHRS, YFSETQ. The CDR3 nucleotides read TGCGCCAGCAGCTTCCCTAGCGGGGTGAATGCGAACACCGGGGAGCTGTTTTTT. Encoded protein: CASSFPSGVNANTGELFF.

V and J are TRBV7-9 and TRBJ2-3; D not certain. Trimming pared 4 bases from V and 2 bases from J, leaving 19 bases between. The CDR3 is 17 residues long. The germline V gene encodes CDR1 SEHNR and CDR2 FQNEAQ (reference sequence). The CDR3 DNA sequence: TGTGCCAGCAGCTACCTTGGGCGAGTTCCGAACACAGATACGCAGTATTTT. Translation gives CASSYLGRVPNTDTQYF.

J is TRBJ2-1 and V is TRBV5-8; D gene uncertain. This CDR3 spans 15 amino acids. Per the germline V gene, CDR1 is SGHTS and CDR2 is YDEGEE. Trimming removed 2 bases from V and 0 bases from J, with 9 bases in between. CDR3 residues: CASSFEDSSYNEQFF. The CDR3 DNA reads TGTGCCAGCAGCTTTGAAGATAGCTCCTACAATGAGCAGTTCTTC.

The rearrangement joins TRBV6-5 to TRBJ1-1; TRBD1 might be the D (5 bases). This CDR3 contains 14 residues. CDR1 is MNHEY and CDR2 is SVGAGI in the germline V gene. The V end lost 5 bases, the J end lost 4 bases, and 14 bases lay between the germline ends. The DNA for the CDR3 is TGTGCCAGCAGTCTAAGGGGTTTTGGCACTGAAGCTTTCTTT. Protein sequence: CASSLRGFGTEAFF.

The CDR3 spells CASSQGGIKSQPQHF. CDR3 DNA sequence: TGCGCCAGCAGCCAAGGAGGGATCAAATCTCAGCCCCAGCATTTT. The chain employs TRBV4-1 and TRBJ1-5; no clear D gene. Germline V gene lookup returns CDR1 MGHRA and CDR2 YSYEKL. CDR3 length equals 15 residues. The germline V and J ends were trimmed by 1 base and 6 bases, with 13 bases remaining between them.

For the CDR3, the DNA is TGTGCCAGTAGTTCAACCCTCGGACAGGGGGCTTTTGGCTACACCTTC. Its translation is CASSSTLGQGAFGYTF. The chain carries TRBV19 and TRBJ1-2, with 11 bases that match TRBD1. Germline trimming cut 5 bases from V and 7 bases from J; bases unmatched to any gene: 12. Germline values: CDR1 LNHDA, CDR2 SQIVND (reference sequence). The CDR3 length is 16 residues.

CDR3 protein: CTSSQDRGLASQETQYF. The DNA of the CDR3 is TGCACCAGCAGCCAAGATCGGGGACTAGCGTCCCAAGAGACCCAGTACTTC. The chain has TRBV1 and TRBJ2-5; the D call in the table, TRBD2, was not verified against the DNA. TRBV1 is marked as a pseudogene. There are 17 residues in the CDR3.

This rearrangement joins TRBV6-6 to TRBJ1-1; D remains ambiguous. The CDR3 loop spans 12 amino acids. Germline loops: CDR1 MNHNY, CDR2 SVGAGI (reference sequence). The V gene lost 2 bases and the J gene lost 2 bases, with 3 bases spanning the gap. Here the CDR3 reads CASSYLNTEAFF. DNA for the CDR3: TGTGCCAGCAGTTACCTTAACACTGAAGCTTTCTTT.

The chain carries TRBV28 and TRBJ1-2; D unclear. Germline V gives CDR1 MDHEN, CDR2 SYDVKM. With 2 bases removed from V and 4 bases from J, the gap between germline ends came to 8 bases. The CDR3 length is 13 residues. The CDR3 here is CASSLREFYGYTF. As DNA, the CDR3 is TGTGCCAGCAGTTTAAGGGAGTTCTATGGCTACACCTTC.

The chain carries TRBV5-1 and TRBJ2-5; 12 nucleotides match TRBD2. V lost 9 bases, J lost 1 base, and 7 bases stayed unmatched. Looked up from germline, CDR1 is SGHRS and CDR2 is YFSETQ. The CDR3 spans 15 residues. The CDR3 region has the DNA TGCGCCACCCGATTGACTAGCGGGGGCCAAGAGACCCAGTACTTC. Translated, it gives CATRLTSGGQETQYF.

The V gene is TRBV7-8, the J gene TRBJ1-1; D uncertain. Per germline, CDR1 SGHVS and CDR2 FQNEAQ. V lost 4 bases and J lost 4, with 10 bases in between. CDR3 size: 13 residues. The CDR3 DNA reads TGTGCCAGCAGCTGGAAGGCGGGCACTGAAGCTTTCTTT. Protein product: CASSWKAGTEAFF.

The V gene is TRBV4-2, the J gene TRBJ1-6; possible D gene TRBD1, 5 bases. Germline V CDR1 and CDR2: LGHNA, YNFKEQ. The CDR3 runs to 18 residues. V was cut by 0 bases and J by 9 bases, with 21 bases left in between. The CDR3 is CASSQDLGGLGAISPLHF. CDR3 coding DNA: TGTGCCAGCAGCCAAGATCTTGGGGGACTAGGCGCGATTTCACCCCTCCACTTT.

The J gene is TRBJ1-6, the V gene TRBV19, with D tentatively TRBD1 (5 bases). Germline-derived CDR1 and CDR2 are LNHDA and SQIVND (reference sequence). V dropped 0 bases and J dropped 5 bases, with 11 bases sitting between them. CDR3 length: 16 amino acids. The CDR3 nucleotides read TGTGCCAGTAGTATAGACCCGCGCAGGGATAATTCACCCCTCCACTTT. It specifies CASSIDPRRDNSPLHF. Complete variable domain (other parts from reference TRBV19 and TRBJ1-6): DGGITQSPKYLFRKEGQNVTLSCEQNLNHDAMYWYRQDPGQGLRLIYYSQIVNDFQKGDIAEGYSVSREKKESFPLTVTSAQKNPTAFYLCASSIDPRRDNSPLHFGNGTRLTVT.

The chain uses TRBV7-6 and TRBJ1-2, with 9 bases that match TRBD1. CDR3 length: 16 amino acids. Trimming cost V 1 base and J 4 bases; bases outside gene matches: 7. Germline V gene sequence: CDR1 SGHVS, CDR2 FNYEAQ. CDR3 nucleotide sequence: TGTGCCAGCAGCTTAGGGACAGGGGAACCCGTCTATGGCTACACCTTC. Its protein product is CASSLGTGEPVYGYTF.

This clone has only a few counts. The sample holds other DNA sequences that translate to the same CDR3. The chain recombines TRBV9 with TRBJ1-6, with D hard to call. With 0 bases removed from V and 0 bases from J, the gap between germline ends came to 4 bases. This CDR3 is 15 amino acids long. Per germline, CDR1 SGDLS and CDR2 YYNGEE. Here the CDR3 reads CASSVGSSYNSPLHF. DNA of the CDR3: TGTGCCAGCAGCGTAGGCAGCTCCTATAATTCACCCCTCCACTTT. Combining the CDR3 with reference TRBV9 and TRBJ1-6 gives the whole variable domain DSGVTQTPKHLITATGQRVTLRCSPRSGDLSVYWYQQSLDQGLQFLIQYYNGEERAKGNILERFSAQQFPDLHSELNLSSLELGDSALYFCASSVGSSYNSPLHFGNGTRLTVT.

The V call is TRBV14, the J call TRBJ1-4; a weak D match, TRBD1 (5 bases). Germline lookup yields CDR1 SGHDN and CDR2 FVKESK. The V gene lost 4 bases and the J gene lost 3 bases, with 12 bases spanning the gap. CDR3 length: 15 residues. The CDR3 region has the DNA TGTGCCAGCAGCCCAGCAGGGATATCTAATGAAAAACTGTTTTTT. Amino acids: CASSPAGISNEKLFF.

This sequence joins TRBV19 and TRBJ1-1, with a tentative D call TRBD1 (5 bases). The CDR3 consists of 13 residues. The germline gives CDR1 LNHDA, CDR2 SQIVND (reference sequence). With 3 bases removed from V and 5 bases from J, the gap between germline ends came to 10 bases. The DNA of the CDR3 is TGTGCCAGTAGTATCGGGGGGGGGACTGAAGCTTTCTTT. It specifies CASSIGGGTEAFF.

The chain combines TRBV11-2 with TRBJ1-2; tentatively, D is TRBD1 (6 bases). V lost 1 base and J 5 bases, leaving 14 bases between the germline ends. Germline CDR1 is SGHAT and CDR2 is FQNNGV. This CDR3 is 15 amino acids long. CDR3 loop: CASSLGGGARYGYTF. CDR3 DNA sequence: TGTGCCAGCAGCTTAGGAGGGGGGGCCAGATATGGCTACACCTTC.

This clone was detected once. The rearrangement links TRBV6-5 to TRBJ1-2; 7 bases match TRBD1. The V and J ends lost 6 bases and 5 bases, in that order; junction bases with no gene match: 9. Looked up from germline, CDR1 is MNHEY and CDR2 is SVGAGI. The CDR3 length is 14 residues. CDR3 bases: TGTGCCAGCAGAACGACCAGGACAGGATATGGCTACACCTTC. This sequence encodes CASRTTRTGYGYTF.

The chain recombines TRBV5-6 with TRBJ2-7; TRBD1 is a possible D gene (6 bases). CDR3 length equals 16 residues. Germline assignment: CDR1 SGHDT and CDR2 YYEEEE. V was clipped by 3 bases and J by 0 bases, with 16 bases between them. CDR3 nucleotides: TGTGCCAGCAGCTCGCTCTACAGGGAATCCTCCTACGAGCAGTACTTC. Translating gives CASSSLYRESSYEQYF.